This entry lists 29 T cell receptor beta chains sequenced from one sample in a study of CD4 and CD8 cells across lung adenocarcinoma regions. From the PCR reads, TCRdb called clonotypes with MiXCR, one entry per CDR3 protein. Of about 25,000 distinct CDR3 sequences listed, 50% to 55% are singletons. The source material was CD8+ T cells from the center of a lung tumor. These receptor sequences come from a male donor with lung adenocarcinoma. The CD4 and CD8 labels of this study may be unreliable.

This clonotype was found a few times. J is TRBJ1-2 and V is TRBV11-2; D unclear. V lost 0 bases and J 7 bases, leaving 9 bases between the germline ends. CDR1 is SGHAT, CDR2 FQNNGV, per germline. The CDR3 consists of 13 residues. CDR3 amino acids: CASSLDQLSGYTF. CDR3 sequence (DNA): TGTGCCAGCAGCTTAGATCAGCTTTCTGGCTACACCTTC.

This clonotype was seen repeatedly, ten times or more. The chain uses TRBV6-1 and TRBJ2-5; TRBD2 agrees at 11 bases. The CDR3 length is 16 residues. V was clipped by 3 bases and J by 4 bases; unmatched bases: 7. Germline CDR1 is MNHNS and CDR2 is SASEGT. CDR3 coding DNA: TGTGCCAGCAGTGACCTGACTAGCGGGACTCGAGAGACCCAGTACTTC. Its translation is CASSDLTSGTRETQYF.

V is TRBV5-1 and J is TRBJ2-5; possible D gene TRBD2, 5 bases. Germline CDR1 is SGHRS and CDR2 is YFSETQ. Between the trimmed V and J ends, which lost 7 bases and 5 bases, there was a span of 18 bases. The length of the CDR3 is 14 residues. The CDR3 DNA follows: TGCGCCAGCCAGAATGACCTCCCGGGGGAGACCCAGTACTTC. Its protein product is CASQNDLPGETQYF.

This sequence joins TRBV5-3 and TRBJ2-5; perhaps TRBD2 as D (5 bases). TRBV5-3 is designated an ORF whose function remains uncertain. V dropped 1 base and J dropped 11 bases, with 12 bases sitting between them. There are 12 residues in the CDR3. CDR3 sequence (DNA): TGTGCCAGAAGCTTGTCGGGTTGGGAGCAGTACTTC. Encoded protein: CARSLSGWEQYF.

This clonotype was recorded many times. The chain carries TRBV6-5 and TRBJ1-1; no reliable D call. V was clipped by 2 bases and J by 3 bases, with 13 bases between them. CDR1 and CDR2 from the germline V gene are MNHEY and SVGAGI. The CDR3 contains 15 residues. This CDR3 is CASSYPQLRDTEAFF. The DNA of the CDR3 is TGTGCCAGCAGTTACCCCCAGCTGAGGGACACTGAAGCTTTCTTT.

This clonotype appeared a few times. This chain connects TRBV11-3 to TRBJ2-3; 10 positions match TRBD1. Germline V gives CDR1 SGHNT, CDR2 YENEEA. The CDR3 has 15 amino acids. V trimming: 1 base; J trimming: 4 bases; junction bases outside the gene matches: 2. The CDR3 region has the DNA TGTGCCAGCAGCTTAGGGACAGGGGGTCCAGATACGCAGTATTTT. It specifies CASSLGTGGPDTQYF.

The chain links TRBV24-1 to TRBJ2-1, with 7 bases aligning to TRBD2. The CDR3 has 15 amino acids. The germline V gene has CDR1 KGHDR and CDR2 SFDVKD. V was clipped by 3 bases and J by 5 bases; unmatched bases: 6. DNA of the CDR3: TGTGCCACCAGTGATGGGGACTACCAAAACAATGAGCAGTTCTTC. This translates into CATSDGDYQNNEQFF.

Of note for this clonotype: One end of the junction fails to match germline, which may point to a read error. The rearrangement links TRBV6-1 to TRBJ1-2, with 9 bases aligning to TRBD1. Looked up from germline, CDR1 is MNHNS and CDR2 is SASEGT. The CDR3 has 14 residues. CDR3 bases: TGTGCCAGCACCGGGACAGGGTACGAGAATGACGACTTCTTC. Translated: CASTGTGYENDDFF.

Remarks on this clonotype: Mismatch with germline at one junction end may stem from a read error. V gene TRBV25-1 combines with J gene TRBJ2-3; D possibly uses TRBD1 or TRBD2 (5 bases each). The better agreement between TRBJ2-7 and the DNA end casts doubt on the J call. Germline V gives CDR1 MGHDK, CDR2 SYGVNS. CDR3 length: 14 amino acids. The CDR3 region has the DNA TGTGCCGGCAGTGAGGGACGTGACCAAGATACGCAGTACTTC. Amino acid sequence: CAGSEGRDQDTQYF.

At least ten counts were recorded for this clonotype. The genes are TRBV4-1 and TRBJ1-2; tentative D call: TRBD1 (5 bases). The CDR3 extends over 13 amino acids. Trimming took off 3 bases at V and 8 bases at J, with 13 bases between the two ends. Germline V gene data show CDR1 as MGHRA and CDR2 as YSYEKL. CDR3 nucleotide sequence: TGCGCCAGCAGCCATGGGACGGCTTACGGCTACACCTTC. Its translation is CASSHGTAYGYTF.

As regards this clonotype: Germline and junction disagree at one end, which may indicate a read error. The chain uses TRBV10-3 and TRBJ2-3; the D gene is possibly TRBD2 (6 bases). The germline gives CDR1 ENHRY, CDR2 SYGVKD. This CDR3 is built from 14 residues. The DNA of the CDR3 is TGTGCGGGGAGACTGGCCGGAGGGCCAGATACGCAGTACTTT. It codes for CAGRLAGGPDTQYF.

In its sample, this clonotype was seen a few times. The CDR3 here is CAGGDGGRGADTQYF. As DNA, the CDR3 is TGCGCCGGCGGGGACGGGGGCCGGGGCGCAGATACGCAGTACTTC. The J gene is TRBJ2-5, the V gene TRBV10-1, with D perhaps assigned TRBD1 or TRBD2 (6 bases each). The V end lost 11 bases, the J end lost 11 bases, and 30 bases lay between the germline ends. CDR1 is WNHNN and CDR2 is SYGVQD in the germline V gene (reference sequence). The CDR3 runs to 15 residues.

This clonotype was counted many times. The chain combines TRBV6-5 with TRBJ2-3; 10 nucleotides align to TRBD1. The CDR3 length is 15 residues. Germline V gene sequence: CDR1 MNHEY, CDR2 SVGAGI. V was clipped by 2 bases and J by 3 bases; unmatched bases: 2. CDR3 DNA: TGTGCCAGCAGTTACGGGACAGGGGATACAGATACGCAGTATTTT. Its translation: CASSYGTGDTDTQYF.

V gene TRBV6-1 combines with J gene TRBJ2-4, with D perhaps TRBD2 (6 bases). The V gene's germline CDR1 is MNHNS and CDR2 SASEGT. V was trimmed by 7 bases and J by 13 bases, leaving 23 bases between them. CDR3 length equals 14 residues. CDR3 amino acids: CASTRDSNGDEQYF. DNA of the CDR3: TGTGCCAGCACCCGGGACTCAAATGGCGATGAGCAGTACTTC.

A single count supports this clonotype. Mismatch with germline at one junction end may stem from a read error. V and J are TRBV6-1 and TRBJ2-4; the D call may be TRBD1 or TRBD2 (5 bases each). Germline values: CDR1 MNHNS, CDR2 SASEGT. The CDR3 runs to 15 residues. The CDR3 sequence is CASDTGPGSKDMQYF. The CDR3, as DNA: TGTGCCAGCGACACGGGGCCGGGAAGCAAAGACATGCAGTATTTC.

The chain joins TRBV20-1 to TRBJ2-3; D gene ambiguous. CDR3 length equals 16 residues. V lost 1 base and J 1 base, leaving 15 bases between the germline ends. Germline assignment: CDR1 DFQATT and CDR2 SNEGSKA (reference sequence). CDR3 nucleotides: TGCAGTGCTAGAGTTCGGACCGTTGGTGGCACAGATACGCAGTATTTT. This gives the protein CSARVRTVGGTDTQYF.

This clonotype was seen many times. The V gene is TRBV4-1, the J gene TRBJ2-1, with 7 bases fitting TRBD1. The DNA matches TRBJ2-7 better at its end, which makes the J call doubtful. In germline, CDR1 is MGHRA, CDR2 YSYEKL. The CDR3 extends over 15 amino acids. CDR3 sequence reads: CASSQLGDRTYEQYF. The CDR3 nucleotides are TGCGCCAGCAGCCAACTAGGGGACAGAACCTACGAGCAGTACTTC.

Comment on this clonotype: One junction end does not reproduce the germline sequence, and a read error may be involved. The chain recombines TRBV10-2 with TRBJ2-4; D gene ambiguous. Looked up from germline, CDR1 is WSHSY and CDR2 is SAAADI. The CDR3 extends over 16 amino acids. The CDR3 is CASSEPSGRAKNIQYF. The CDR3 DNA follows: TGCGCCAGCAGTGAGCCGTCTGGGCGAGCCAAAAATATTCAGTATTTC.

This chain uses TRBV27 with TRBJ1-2; D not resolved. Trimming left V 6 bases short and J 7 bases short, with 18 bases between. Looked up from germline, CDR1 is MNHEY and CDR2 is SMNVEV (reference sequence). This CDR3 comprises 14 residues. The DNA for the CDR3 is TGTGCCAGCAGAACCTCGGAAGGGTGGGCTGGCTACACCTTC. Protein sequence: CASRTSEGWAGYTF.

This clonotype showed up just a few times. This chain joins TRBV10-2 and TRBJ2-3; D is ambiguous. The ends were cut back, 6 bases at V and 4 bases at J, with 11 bases in the middle. Germline assignment: CDR1 WSHSY and CDR2 SAAADI. This CDR3 contains 13 residues. The CDR3 region is CASSMHRSDTQYF. The CDR3 nucleotides are TGCGCCAGCAGCATGCATAGGTCAGATACGCAGTATTTT.

This chain links TRBV2 with TRBJ2-3; possible D gene TRBD1, 6 bases. Germline V gene lookup returns CDR1 SNHLY and CDR2 FYNNEI. CDR3 length: 13 amino acids. The germline V and J ends were trimmed by 3 bases and 4 bases, with 8 bases remaining between them. CDR3 region: CASSDEGADTQYF. Here the CDR3 DNA reads TGTGCCAGCAGTGACGAGGGGGCAGATACGCAGTATTTT.

About this clonotype: A junction boundary mismatches the germline segment, possibly from a read error. The chain joins TRBV6-4 to TRBJ2-3; the D gene could be TRBD1 or TRBD2 (6 bases each). Germline CDR1 is MRHNA and CDR2 is SNTAGT. The CDR3 totals 16 residues. The CDR3 reads CASGEMGDGGQDTQYF. The CDR3 DNA reads TGTGCCAGCGGTGAGATGGGGGACGGGGGCCAGGATACGCAGTATTTC.

The gene calls are TRBV7-8 and TRBJ2-1; D gene ambiguous. The closer fit of TRBJ2-5 to the DNA end suggests the J call may be wrong. Germline V gene lookup returns CDR1 SGHVS and CDR2 FQNEAQ. The CDR3 is 17 amino acids. DNA of the CDR3: TGTGCCAGCAGCTTTCTTTTCGGCAGCCAGGAACAAGAGACCCAGTACTTC. Its protein product is CASSFLFGSQEQETQYF.

The chain joins TRBV6-1 to TRBJ1-2; D is ambiguous. The V end was cut by 10 bases, the J end by 2 bases, with 14 bases between. The CDR3 extends over 13 amino acids. Germline loops: CDR1 MNHNS, CDR2 SASEGT. CDR3 DNA: TGTGCCACCGACACGGGGATGAACTATGGCTACACCTTC. It encodes CATDTGMNYGYTF.

This chain joins TRBV3-1 and TRBJ1-6; the D gene is possibly TRBD1 (5 bases). V was shortened by 6 bases and J by 9 bases, with 15 bases between the two germline ends. This CDR3 has 14 residues. Germline CDR1 LGHDT, CDR2 YNNKEL (reference sequence). The CDR3 region has the DNA TGTGCCAGCAGTCAGCGGGGGTCGACTTCACCCCTCCACTTT. This translates into CASSQRGSTSPLHF.

For this clonotype: One junction end disagrees with the germline gene, perhaps due to a read error. The chain uses TRBV6-1 and TRBJ2-3; possibly TRBD1 for D (6 bases). This CDR3 comprises 16 residues. Germline V gives CDR1 MNHNS, CDR2 SASEGT. CDR3 residues: CASRGAGAGDGETQYF. As DNA, the CDR3 is TGTGCCAGCAGGGGGGCCGGGGCAGGGGATGGGGAGACGCAGTACTTT.

For this clonotype: The junction does not match germline at one end; this may be a read error. The J gene is TRBJ2-4, the V gene TRBV10-3, with 8 bases aligning to TRBD2. CDR3 length equals 18 residues. Looked up from germline, CDR1 is ENHRY and CDR2 is SYGVKD. CDR3 in amino acids: CAIRSIAGPQVSKDIQYF. The CDR3 DNA is TGTGCCATCAGGAGCATAGCGGGACCACAAGTGAGCAAAGACATTCAGTATTTC.

J is TRBJ2-1 and V is TRBV6-5; 9 bases match TRBD1. The CDR3 is 16 residues long. Trimming cost V 8 bases and J 10 bases; bases outside gene matches: 18. Germline assignment: CDR1 MNHEY and CDR2 SVGAGI. Written as DNA, the CDR3 is TGTGCCAGCGCTGCTCGACCAGGGACAGGGTTAGGGGAGCAGTTCTTC. It translates to CASAARPGTGLGEQFF.

Notes on this clonotype: The junction does not match germline at one end; this may be a read error. J is TRBJ2-3 and V is TRBV27, with D maybe TRBD2 (6 bases). The CDR3 totals 14 residues. Germline V gene sequence: CDR1 MNHEY, CDR2 SMNVEV (reference sequence). The CDR3 nucleotides read TGTGCGGGCAGTGGGGGAGCGGGCACAGAGACGCAGTATTTT. Protein sequence: CAGSGGAGTETQYF.